The present T cell receptor beta chain was sequenced within a study of cytomegalovirus exposure and HLA in healthy donors. The overall study: Falling in the Caucasian-associated ancestry cluster were approximately 84% of under 450 genotyped donors.

Study-level findings and limits: Analyzed later, association rates of TCRs varied across HLA loci, with DRB1 most and HLA-C fewest. Immune exposure information available was restricted to CMV serostatus. TCR beta chains associated with HLA were, in a later analysis, more clonally expanded than equally common others.

The PCR employed 60 Vbeta primers together with 13 Jbeta primers. Data came from immunoSEQ multiplex PCR; TCRdb stores just in-frame clones and leaves some out. The sample consists of some 150,000 clones, about 75% of them appearing once. The count of this clone is one. Antigen unknown. The CDR3 runs to 14 residues. Per germline, CDR1 SGHTA and CDR2 FQGNSA. Trimming at V came to 6 bases and at J to 5 bases, leaving 5 bases not matched to a gene. The receptor comes from a man in his forties in good health and CMV-seropositive. The sample consisted of PBMCs. This chain links TRBV7-2 with TRBJ1-1; 11 bases agree with TRBD1. The CDR3 DNA reads as TGTGCCAGCAGTCGGGACAGGGGGGAGACTGAAGCTTTCTTT. It yields the protein CASSRDRGETEAFF.